Presented here are 16 T cell receptor beta chains from one specimen sequenced in a study of T-cell memory formation after mild COVID-19. In TCRdb, the 5' RACE reads were re-called with MiXCR into one record per CDR3 protein. Among roughly 250,000 distinct CDR3 sequences, 16% were seen once, and the ten largest hold around a fifth. Sequencing was done on a sample of PBMCs or a T cell subset sorted from them (not recorded which). The origin of the receptors is a man younger than 35 who had mild COVID-19 (a few samples of this study predate the infection). Cell type and time point are not known.

In this sample, this clonotype turned up a few times. The chain couples TRBV4-3 to TRBJ2-3, with D possibly TRBD2 on 5 matching bases. Per the germline V gene, CDR1 is LGHNA and CDR2 is YSLEER. Trimming cost V 1 base and J 4 bases, with 9 bases left between them. The length of the CDR3 is 14 residues. The CDR3 coding sequence is TGCGCCAGCAGCCAAGGCACTAGTCCAGATACGCAGTATTTT. Residues: CASSQGTSPDTQYF.

This clonotype came up many times. V and J are TRBV7-2 and TRBJ2-2; D is unclear. The CDR3 totals 12 residues. Looked up from germline, CDR1 is SGHTA and CDR2 is FQGNSA. V lost 5 bases and J 3 bases, leaving 4 bases between the germline ends. CDR3 amino acids: CASSTYTGELFF. CDR3 sequence (DNA): TGTGCCAGCAGCACCTACACCGGGGAGCTGTTTTTT.

There are a few counts of this clonotype. The rearrangement joins TRBV10-3 to TRBJ2-7; 8 bases fit TRBD1. This CDR3 is 11 amino acids long. From germline, CDR1 is ENHRY and CDR2 SYGVKD. The V segment lost 10 bases and the J segment 7 bases; nucleotides outside the gene matches: 6. In nucleotides, the CDR3 is TGTGCCAACCAGGGGGCGCGGGAGCAGTACGTC. Protein sequence: CANQGAREQYV.

This clonotype was recorded at least ten times. CDR3 bases: TGCGCCAGCAGCTTGAAGGGCTCAGTGGGGGGCTACACCTTC. Its protein product is CASSLKGSVGGYTF. The V and J genes are TRBV5-1 and TRBJ1-2; no definite D call. This CDR3 comprises 14 residues. The germline V gene encodes CDR1 SGHRS and CDR2 YFSETQ. Trimming removed 1 base from V and 8 bases from J, with 15 bases in between.

This clonotype was detected only a few times. V and J are TRBV7-3 and TRBJ2-1; 7 positions agree with TRBD2. CDR1 is SGHTA, CDR2 FQGTGA, per germline. The CDR3 loop spans 17 amino acids. Losses at the gene ends were 2 bases for V and 5 bases for J; bases not matched to a gene: 12. The CDR3 coding sequence is TGTGCCAGCAGCTTATACCGCGGGGGTTCAGGGCACAATGAGCAGTTCTTC. Translation gives CASSLYRGGSGHNEQFF.

This clonotype has a count of ten or more. The V and J genes are TRBV10-3 and TRBJ1-2; D may be TRBD1 (6 bases). V lost 0 bases and J lost 4, with 9 bases in between. The CDR3 sequence is 14 residues long. CDR1 and CDR2 from the germline V gene are ENHRY and SYGVKD. CDR3 DNA: TGTGCCATCAGTGAGTCGGAGGGGGGCTATGGCTACACCTTC. As protein: CAISESEGGYGYTF.

This clonotype occurred once. The rearrangement joins TRBV18 to TRBJ1-1; D gene unclear. The CDR3 runs to 15 residues. Trimming pared 3 bases from V and 1 base from J, leaving 12 bases between. Per the germline V gene, CDR1 is KGHSH and CDR2 is LQKENI. The CDR3, as DNA: TGTGCCAGCTCACCTTATGGCGGTCCGAACACTGAAGCTTTCTTT. Amino acid sequence: CASSPYGGPNTEAFF. The full variable domain, with the rest looked up from reference TRBV18 and TRBJ1-1, is NAGVMQNPRHLVRRRGQEARLRCSPMKGHSHVYWYRQLPEEGLKFMVYLQKENIIDESGMPKERFSAEFPKEGPSILRIQQVVRGDSAAYFCASSPYGGPNTEAFFGQGTRLTVV.

This clonotype was observed once. This chain joins TRBV2 and TRBJ2-3; possibly TRBD1 for D (6 bases). V lost 5 bases to trimming and J lost 2 bases, with 14 bases between them. The CDR3 covers 15 residues. Per the germline V gene, CDR1 is SNHLY and CDR2 is FYNNEI. The CDR3 nucleotides are TGTGCCAGCAGTATTGGACAGAAACCCACAGATACGCAGTATTTT. It translates to CASSIGQKPTDTQYF.

This clonotype was picked up a small number of times. V usage is TRBV6-6 and J usage is TRBJ2-7; a possible D gene is TRBD2 (6 bases). With 2 bases removed from V and 2 bases from J, the gap between germline ends came to 10 bases. The germline gives CDR1 MNHNY, CDR2 SVGAGI (reference sequence). The length of the CDR3 is 14 residues. The CDR3: CASSYGEAAYEQYV. The CDR3 DNA sequence: TGTGCCAGCAGTTACGGGGAGGCAGCCTACGAGCAGTACGTC.

This clonotype occurred a few times. The gene calls are TRBV6-4 and TRBJ2-1; the match to TRBD2 covers 7 bases. CDR3 length equals 16 residues. Germline V lookup: CDR1 MRHNA, CDR2 SNTAGT. With 6 bases clipped from V and 5 bases from J, the junction kept 13 bases outside the gene matches. CDR3 in DNA: TGTGCCAGCAGCCGGGGGAGCGGGGCGCCTCACAATGAGCAGTTCTTC. Residues: CASSRGSGAPHNEQFF.

Many counts were recorded for this clonotype. This chain uses TRBV5-1 with TRBJ2-7; D is perhaps TRBD2 (7 bases). The CDR3 spans 16 residues. Per the germline V gene, CDR1 is SGHRS and CDR2 is YFSETQ. With 1 base removed from V and 3 bases from J, the gap between germline ends came to 17 bases. CDR3 sequence (DNA): TGCGCCAGCAGCTTGAGGGGGGGCCGTAACAACTACGAGCAGTACTTC. It codes for CASSLRGGRNNYEQYF. Together with reference TRBV5-1 and TRBJ2-7, the CDR3 gives the full variable domain: KAGVTQTPRYLIKTRGQQVTLSCSPISGHRSVSWYQQTPGQGLQFLFEYFSETQRNKGNFPGRFSGRQFSNSRSEMNVSTLELGDSALYLCASSLRGGRNNYEQYFGPGTRLTVT.

The rearrangement links TRBV12-3 or TRBV12-4 to TRBJ2-5; D remains ambiguous. V gave up 2 bases and J gave up 3 bases, with 7 bases separating them. CDR3 length equals 13 residues. In DNA, the CDR3 is TGTGCCAGCAGTTTAAACCAGAAAGAGACCCAGTACTTC. Residues: CASSLNQKETQYF.

This clonotype was detected only a few times. This chain uses TRBV6-5 with TRBJ2-3, with D tentatively TRBD1 or TRBD2 (5 bases each). V was cut by 7 bases and J by 0 bases, with 14 bases left in between. Germline V gene data show CDR1 as MNHEY and CDR2 as SVGAGI. The CDR3 loop spans 15 amino acids. The CDR3 sequence: CASTPPGPSTDTQYF. CDR3 DNA: TGTGCCAGCACCCCGCCGGGACCTAGCACAGATACGCAGTATTTT.

The chain combines TRBV4-1 with TRBJ2-3, with 8 bases that match TRBD1. After removal of 1 base from V and 0 bases from J, the junction contained 9 bases not matched to a gene. Germline values: CDR1 MGHRA, CDR2 YSYEKL. The CDR3 consists of 18 residues. Written as DNA, the CDR3 is TGCGCCAGCAGCCAAGGGTCCTTCGGGACAGGCAGCACAGATACGCAGTATTTT. Protein: CASSQGSFGTGSTDTQYF.

This clonotype was detected a few times. The rearrangement joins TRBV3-1 to TRBJ1-3; D is unresolved. There are 17 residues in the CDR3. Trimming left V 0 bases short and J 0 bases short, with 12 bases between. Germline V gene lookup returns CDR1 LGHDT and CDR2 YNNKEL (reference sequence). CDR3 sequence reads: CASSQEWGAISGNTIYF. DNA of the CDR3: TGTGCCAGCAGCCAAGAATGGGGAGCCATCTCTGGAAACACCATATATTTT.

This chain uses TRBV6-2 or TRBV6-3 with TRBJ1-1; D not resolved. CDR1 and CDR2 from the germline V gene are MNHEY and SVGEGT. Trimming took 3 bases from V and 3 from J, leaving 2 bases between them. The CDR3 contains 11 residues. CDR3 nucleotides: TGTGCCAGCAGTTATGACACTGAAGCTTTCTTT. This codes for CASSYDTEAFF.